These 32 T cell receptor beta chains came from one sample sequenced in a study of shared clonotypes between healthy human individuals. Profiling relied on immunoSEQ multiplex PCR, and the TCRdb table lists in-frame clones only, not all of them. The data contain about 340,000 clones, 70% to 75% of them singletons. The material sequenced was memory CD4+ T cells sorted from blood. Subset denoted: CD45RA-negative fraction. Every receptor here comes from a young man in good health.

This chain uses TRBV2 with TRBJ1-1; D uncertain. Trimming pared 2 bases from V and 3 bases from J, leaving 7 bases between. Germline V gene sequence: CDR1 SNHLY, CDR2 FYNNEI. The CDR3 contains 13 residues. The CDR3 DNA follows: TGTGCCAGCAGTGAATTCCAGGACACTGAAGCTTTCTTT. Translated: CASSEFQDTEAFF. Together with reference TRBV2 and TRBJ1-1, the CDR3 gives the full variable domain: EPEVTQTPSHQVTQMGQEVILRCVPISNHLYFYWYRQILGQKVEFLVSFYNNEISEKSEIFDDQFSVERPDGSNFTLKIRSTKLEDSAMYFCASSEFQDTEAFFGQGTRLTVV.

This clone has a handful of counts. The chain carries TRBV19 and TRBJ2-3, with D perhaps TRBD2 (6 bases). The CDR3 is 13 residues long. Germline-derived CDR1 and CDR2 are LNHDA and SQIVND (reference sequence). V was cut by 0 bases and J by 5 bases, with 6 bases left in between. The CDR3: CASSIEGGDTQYF. For the CDR3, the DNA is TGTGCCAGTAGTATAGAGGGGGGAGATACGCAGTATTTT.

This chain joins TRBV15 and TRBJ2-1; TRBD2 agrees at 9 bases. Germline CDR1 and CDR2: LNHNV and YYDKDF (reference sequence). This CDR3 has 16 amino acids. V shed 2 bases and J 7 bases; nucleotides not matched to a gene: 9. The CDR3 nucleotides are TGTGCCACCAGCAGACTTAGCGGGAGATCGAGGAATGAGCAGTTCTTC. Translating it yields CATSRLSGRSRNEQFF. The full variable domain, with the rest looked up from reference TRBV15 and TRBJ2-1, is DAMVIQNPRYQVTQFGKPVTLSCSQTLNHNVMYWYQQKSSQAPKLLFHYYDKDFNNEADTPDNFQSRRPNTSFCFLDIRSPGLGDTAMYLCATSRLSGRSRNEQFFGPGTRLTVL.

The chain couples TRBV6-5 to TRBJ2-7, with D tentatively TRBD2 (6 bases). V lost 6 bases and J 6 bases, leaving 18 bases between the germline ends. The germline V gene has CDR1 MNHEY and CDR2 SVGAGI. CDR3 length equals 14 residues. In DNA form, the CDR3 reads TGTGCCAGCAGCCGATCTACTAGCCGCGGCGAGCAGTACTTC. As protein: CASSRSTSRGEQYF.

On this clone: A read error is possible here, since a much larger clone lies one base away. The chain uses TRBV6-1 and TRBJ1-1; no definite D call. The CDR3 loop spans 11 amino acids. Deletions cut 7 bases from V and 1 base from J, with 4 bases between. In germline, CDR1 is MNHNS, CDR2 SASEGT. The CDR3 sequence: CASTPNTEAFF. The DNA of the CDR3 is TGTGCCAGCACACCGAACACTGAAGCTTTCTTT.

About this clone: The sample holds other DNA sequences that translate to the same CDR3. The chain carries TRBV5-1 and TRBJ2-3; TRBD1 matches 7 bases. The CDR3 runs 15 residues. The V and J ends lost 1 base and 1 base, in that order; junction bases with no gene match: 3. In germline, CDR1 is SGHRS, CDR2 YFSETQ. The DNA for the CDR3 is TGCGCCAGCAGCTTGAGGGGGACAGGCACAGATACGCAGTATTTT. Translation: CASSLRGTGTDTQYF.

This chain joins TRBV11-2 and TRBJ2-5; maybe TRBD1 (5 bases). The CDR3 consists of 14 residues. The germline V and J ends were trimmed by 5 bases and 0 bases, with 10 bases remaining between them. Germline CDR1 reads SGHAT; CDR2 reads FQNNGV. Here the CDR3 reads CASSPRTNQETQYF. CDR3 bases: TGTGCCAGCAGCCCCCGGACAAACCAAGAGACCCAGTACTTC. The full variable domain, completed using reference TRBV11-2 and TRBJ2-5, is EAGVAQSPRYKIIEKRQSVAFWCNPISGHATLYWYQQILGQGPKLLIQFQNNGVVDDSQLPKDRFSAERLKGVDSTLKIQPAKLEDSAVYLCASSPRTNQETQYFGPGTRLLVL.

This clone was counted between two and nine times. The V call is TRBV6-1, the J call TRBJ2-1; 14 bases agree with TRBD2. The V gene's germline CDR1 is MNHNS and CDR2 SASEGT. V lost 4 bases and J lost 6; bases outside the gene matches: 14. The CDR3 runs to 19 residues. The DNA of the CDR3 is TGTGCCAGCAGTGCCTCCGGGACTAGCGGGAGCCAAAGGGTCAATGAGCAGTTCTTC. Translation gives CASSASGTSGSQRVNEQFF.

A single count supports this clone. The V gene is TRBV5-1, the J gene TRBJ2-1, with 10 bases fitting TRBD2. Germline assignment: CDR1 SGHRS and CDR2 YFSETQ. The V gene end was trimmed by 6 bases and the J gene end by 2 bases; junction bases not matched to a gene: 5. The CDR3 covers 15 residues. CDR3 amino acids: CASKLAGTPYNEQFF. CDR3 nucleotide sequence: TGCGCCAGCAAACTAGCGGGAACACCCTACAATGAGCAGTTCTTC.

This clone was found many times. The V and J genes are TRBV2 and TRBJ1-2; perhaps TRBD1 as D (5 bases). The CDR3 loop spans 13 amino acids. Germline CDR1 and CDR2: SNHLY and FYNNEI. In nucleotides, the CDR3 is TGTGTCACAGCCTCGGGGCAAAACTATGGCTACACCTTC. Its protein is CVTASGQNYGYTF.

J is TRBJ1-3 and V is TRBV7-9; D is unresolved. Germline CDR1 is SEHNR and CDR2 is FQNEAQ (reference sequence). The V end lost 3 bases, the J end lost 0 bases, and 3 bases lay between the germline ends. This CDR3 has 13 amino acids. Here the CDR3 DNA reads TGTGCCAGCAGCTTCTACTCTGGAAACACCATATATTTT. Protein: CASSFYSGNTIYF.

The chain joins TRBV2 to TRBJ2-5; the D is unclear. The CDR3 runs 13 residues. Trimming removed 4 bases from V and 0 bases from J, with 6 bases in between. The germline V gene has CDR1 SNHLY and CDR2 FYNNEI. The CDR3 DNA reads as TGTGCCAGCAGTGTACAGAACCAAGAGACCCAGTACTTC. This sequence encodes CASSVQNQETQYF.

V usage is TRBV5-4 and J usage is TRBJ1-5; D gene uncertain. Germline V gene data show CDR1 as SGHNT and CDR2 as YYREEE (reference sequence). The CDR3 consists of 14 residues. The germline V and J ends were trimmed by 0 bases and 3 bases, with 7 bases remaining between them. This chain's CDR3 is CASSLGGFNQPQHF. In DNA form, the CDR3 reads TGTGCCAGCAGCTTGGGTGGGTTCAATCAGCCCCAGCATTTT.

The V gene is TRBV25-1, the J gene TRBJ1-5, with D possibly being TRBD1 (5 bases). Germline V gene data show CDR1 as MGHDK and CDR2 as SYGVNS. Between the trimmed V and J ends, which lost 8 bases and 8 bases, there was a span of 13 bases. The CDR3 runs to 12 residues. The CDR3, as DNA: TGTGCCAGCGCTGCGGGGGGGGAGCCCCAGCATTTT. Translation: CASAAGGEPQHF. The whole variable domain, remainder taken from reference TRBV25-1 and TRBJ1-5, is EADIYQTPRYLVIGTGKKITLECSQTMGHDKMYWYQQDPGMELHLIHYSYGVNSTEKGDLSSESTVSRIRTEHFPLTLESARPSHTSQYLCASAAGGEPQHFGDGTRLSIL.

The V call is TRBV19, the J call TRBJ1-2; weak D call: TRBD1 (5 bases). Germline assignment: CDR1 LNHDA and CDR2 SQIVND (reference sequence). The CDR3 consists of 14 residues. V lost 4 bases and J lost 7, with 16 bases in between. The CDR3 loop reads CASSTTRTGFGYTF. In DNA form, the CDR3 reads TGTGCCAGTAGTACCACCCGAACAGGTTTTGGCTACACCTTC.

CDR3 in amino acids: CASSLVPGGAYNEQFF. CDR3 nucleotides: TGTGCCAGCAGCTTAGTACCAGGGGGCGCTTACAATGAGCAGTTCTTC. This chain uses TRBV11-2 with TRBJ2-1, with 8 positions matching TRBD1. Germline lookup yields CDR1 SGHAT and CDR2 FQNNGV. After removal of 1 base from V and 4 bases from J, the junction contained 6 bases not matched to a gene. This CDR3 contains 16 residues.

There are a few counts of this clone. This chain connects TRBV30 to TRBJ2-1; D call uncertain. This CDR3 spans 13 amino acids. Trimming left V 6 bases short and J 7 bases short, with 16 bases between. Germline CDR1 reads GTSNPN; CDR2 reads SVGIG (reference sequence). The DNA of the CDR3 is TGTGCCTGCCCCTTAGGGTCCAATAATGAGCAGTTCTTC. It yields the protein CACPLGSNNEQFF. Based on the CDR3 plus reference TRBV30 and TRBJ2-1, the full variable domain is SQTIHQWPATLVQPVGSPLSLECTVEGTSNPNLYWYRQAAGRGLQLLFYSVGIGQISSEVPQNLSASRPQDRQFILSSKKLLLSDSGFYLCACPLGSNNEQFFGPGTRLTVL.

This rearrangement joins TRBV6-6 to TRBJ2-2; TRBD1 or TRBD2 may be the D gene (5 bases each). Germline CDR1 MNHNY, CDR2 SVGAGI (reference sequence). This CDR3 has 15 residues. Trimming removed 7 bases at V and 4 bases at J, with 16 bases between. This chain's CDR3 is CASNLPGASTGELFF. CDR3 DNA sequence: TGTGCCAGCAACCTACCCGGGGCGAGCACCGGGGAGCTGTTTTTT.

This clone has only one observation. V usage is TRBV18 and J usage is TRBJ1-5; the D gene is possibly TRBD1 (6 bases). Trimming removed 2 bases from V and 7 bases from J, with 15 bases in between. The CDR3 consists of 15 residues. CDR1 is KGHSH and CDR2 is LQKENI in the germline V gene. The CDR3 region has the DNA TGTGCCAGCTCACCAACCGCAGGGGATCGACAGCCCCAGCATTTT. This gives the protein CASSPTAGDRQPQHF.

The count of this clone is one. The chain carries TRBV7-2 and TRBJ2-5; tentatively, D is TRBD2 (6 bases). Looked up from germline, CDR1 is SGHTA and CDR2 is FQGNSA. The V and J ends lost 10 bases and 4 bases respectively, with 16 bases between them. The CDR3 length is 13 residues. The CDR3, as DNA: TGTGCCACCCGCGGAGGGCCAGGAGAGACCCAGTACTTC. This encodes CATRGGPGETQYF.

The V gene is TRBV5-1, the J gene TRBJ2-7; 10 nucleotides match TRBD1. Trimming removed 4 bases from V and 3 bases from J; junction bases left unmatched: 7. Germline loops: CDR1 SGHRS, CDR2 YFSETQ. The CDR3 runs to 15 residues. The CDR3 spells CASSVGTGVVYEQYF. CDR3 sequence (DNA): TGCGCCAGCAGCGTAGGGACAGGGGTAGTCTACGAGCAGTACTTC.

This sequence joins TRBV14 and TRBJ1-1; TRBD1 aligns across 7 bases. V lost 2 bases, J lost 4 bases, and 4 bases stayed unmatched. CDR1 SGHDN and CDR2 FVKESK come from the germline V gene. CDR3 length equals 14 residues. This CDR3 reads CASSQMTGSTEAFF. The CDR3 region has the DNA TGTGCCAGCAGCCAAATGACAGGGTCCACTGAAGCTTTCTTT.

There are many counts of this clone. This chain links TRBV5-4 with TRBJ2-1, with 8 nucleotides matching TRBD1. The germline CDR1 and CDR2 sequences are SGHNT and YYREEE (reference sequence). The CDR3 spans 14 residues. Trimming at V came to 3 bases and at J to 5 bases, leaving 4 bases not matched to a gene. The CDR3 is CASSSTGGDNEQFF. In DNA form, the CDR3 reads TGTGCCAGCAGCTCAACAGGGGGAGACAATGAGCAGTTCTTC.

V gene TRBV6-1 combines with J gene TRBJ2-5; 8 bases match TRBD2. The CDR3 spans 15 residues. J lost 6 bases, V lost 8 bases, and 14 bases had no gene match. Germline lookup yields CDR1 MNHNS and CDR2 SASEGT. In nucleotides, the CDR3 is TGTGCCAGCTATTCTTTAGCGGGAAAGTTCCAGACCCAGTACTTC. Its protein is CASYSLAGKFQTQYF.

The chain is built from TRBV10-2 and TRBJ2-5; D might be TRBD2 (6 bases). V was shortened by 6 bases and J by 1 base, with 18 bases between the two germline ends. The CDR3 runs to 16 residues. Germline V gives CDR1 WSHSY, CDR2 SAAADI. CDR3 in DNA: TGCGCCAGCAGCCGCAACAGCCTAGCGCTCCAAGAGACCCAGTACTTC. Translation: CASSRNSLALQETQYF.

This clone has a handful of counts. The genes are TRBV19 and TRBJ1-5; TRBD1 is a possible D gene (5 bases). The CDR3 is made up of 15 amino acids. CDR1 and CDR2 from the germline V gene are LNHDA and SQIVND (reference sequence). Trimming removed 6 bases at V and 2 bases at J, with 14 bases between. As DNA, the CDR3 is TGTGCCAGTAGCATCAGGGTGACCGGCAATCAGCCCCAGCATTTT. Its translation: CASSIRVTGNQPQHF.

The chain employs TRBV5-6 and TRBJ2-7; TRBD1 agrees at 9 bases. The CDR3 has 15 amino acids. The germline gives CDR1 SGHDT, CDR2 YYEEEE. Trimming removed 1 base from V and 2 bases from J; junction bases left unmatched: 4. CDR3 in amino acids: CASSLTGGSTYEQYF. CDR3 DNA: TGTGCCAGCAGCTTGACAGGGGGCTCAACCTACGAGCAGTACTTC.

By share of the sample, this clone is large. The chain recombines TRBV2 with TRBJ2-5, with 10 bases fitting TRBD2. The CDR3 extends over 15 amino acids. Per the germline V gene, CDR1 is SNHLY and CDR2 is FYNNEI. The V and J ends lost 4 bases and 5 bases, in that order; junction bases with no gene match: 7. The DNA of the CDR3 is TGTGCCAGCAGTGGCCTAGCGGGAGAGCAGGAGACCCAGTACTTC. Protein sequence: CASSGLAGEQETQYF.

The chain has TRBV19 and TRBJ1-3; D is unclear. There are 16 residues in the CDR3. Germline loops: CDR1 LNHDA, CDR2 SQIVND (reference sequence). The V gene lost 3 bases and the J gene lost 0 bases, with 12 bases spanning the gap. DNA of the CDR3: TGTGCCAGTAGTATGAGACGGTCGAGCTCTGGAAACACCATATATTTT. Translating gives CASSMRRSSSGNTIYF.

This rearrangement joins TRBV7-2 to TRBJ2-7; perhaps D is TRBD1 or TRBD2 (6 bases each). CDR3 length: 14 residues. Germline V gene lookup returns CDR1 SGHTA and CDR2 FQGNSA. The V gene lost 5 bases and the J gene lost 5 bases, with 16 bases spanning the gap. The CDR3 is CASSPPGARDEQYF. As DNA, the CDR3 is TGTGCCAGCAGCCCCCCGGGGGCTAGGGACGAGCAGTACTTC.

This sequence joins TRBV12-2 and TRBJ1-5; the table assigns TRBD1, which was not confirmed against the DNA. TRBV12-2 is an annotated pseudogene. CDR3 length: 14 residues. In DNA, the CDR3 is TGTGCAAGTCGCTTCAGCAGGGTGCTAGTACCCCAGCATTTT. Its translation is CASRFSRVLVPQHF.

This chain uses TRBV28 with TRBJ2-3; 8 bases align to TRBD1. The germline V gene encodes CDR1 MDHEN and CDR2 SYDVKM. V was pared by 6 bases and J by 0 bases, with 2 bases of the junction left unmatched. The CDR3 runs to 14 residues. CDR3 nucleotides: TGTGCCAGCAGCGGACAGGGTAGCACAGATACGCAGTATTTT. Translated: CASSGQGSTDTQYF.